This T cell receptor beta chain originates from a study of blood T cells in healthy people across ages. A J-beta primer mix and a sample-barcoded 5' primer were used in a second PCR of roughly 7 to 12 cycles. TCRdb re-derived calls from the 5' RACE reads in MiXCR, one entry per CDR3 protein. Of 700,000 or so distinct CDR3 sequences in the sample, around two fifths were seen once. CDR1 and CDR2 from the germline V gene are SGHTA and FQGNSA. The V end lost 3 bases, the J end lost 0 bases, and 13 bases lay between the germline ends. CDR3 length: 16 residues. The sequenced sample was blood. The chain joins TRBV7-2 to TRBJ2-3; no definite D call. The sequence was collected from an older man in good health. In DNA, the CDR3 is TGTGCCAGCAGCTTCCGCCCGACGCCTAGCACAGATACGCAGTATTTT. Protein sequence: CASSFRPTPSTDTQYF.